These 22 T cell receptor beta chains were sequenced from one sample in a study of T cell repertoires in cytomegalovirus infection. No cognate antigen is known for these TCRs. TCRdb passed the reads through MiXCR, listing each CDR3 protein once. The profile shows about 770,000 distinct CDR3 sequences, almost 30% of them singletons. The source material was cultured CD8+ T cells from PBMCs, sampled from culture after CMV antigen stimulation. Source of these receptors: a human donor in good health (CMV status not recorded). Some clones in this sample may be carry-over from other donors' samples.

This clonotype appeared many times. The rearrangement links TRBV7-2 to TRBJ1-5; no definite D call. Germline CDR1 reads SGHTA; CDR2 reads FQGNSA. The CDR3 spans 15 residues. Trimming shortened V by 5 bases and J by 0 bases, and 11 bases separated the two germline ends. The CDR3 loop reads CASSPDGSSNQPQHF. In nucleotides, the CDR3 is TGTGCCAGCAGCCCGGACGGCTCTAGCAATCAGCCCCAGCATTTT.

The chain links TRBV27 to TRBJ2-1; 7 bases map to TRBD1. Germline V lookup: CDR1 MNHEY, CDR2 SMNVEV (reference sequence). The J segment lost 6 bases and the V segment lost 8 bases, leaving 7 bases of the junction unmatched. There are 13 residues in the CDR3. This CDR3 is CASALGDSNEQFF. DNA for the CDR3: TGTGCCAGCGCTCTGGGGGACAGCAATGAGCAGTTCTTC.

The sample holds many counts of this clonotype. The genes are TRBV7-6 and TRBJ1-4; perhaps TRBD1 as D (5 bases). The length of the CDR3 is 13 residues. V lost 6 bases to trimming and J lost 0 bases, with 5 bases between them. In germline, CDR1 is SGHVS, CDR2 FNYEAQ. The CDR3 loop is CASRGPTNEKLFF. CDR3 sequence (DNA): TGTGCCAGCAGGGGGCCAACTAATGAAAAACTGTTTTTT. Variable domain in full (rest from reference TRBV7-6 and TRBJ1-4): GAGVSQSPRYKVTKRGQDVALRCDPISGHVSLYWYRQALGQGPEFLTYFNYEAQQDKSGLPNDRFSAERPEGSISTLTIQRTEQRDSAMYRCASRGPTNEKLFFGSGTQLSVL.

CDR3 in amino acids: CASSPDPGASGGGELFF. CDR3 DNA sequence: TGTGCCAGCAGCCCCGACCCTGGGGCTAGCGGGGGCGGGGAGCTGTTTTTT. The chain links TRBV7-3 to TRBJ2-2, with TRBD2 matching over 10 bases. The length of the CDR3 is 17 residues. CDR1 and CDR2 (germline): SGHTA, FQGTGA. The junction had 13 bases not matched to a gene; V was cut back by 5 bases and J by 7 bases.

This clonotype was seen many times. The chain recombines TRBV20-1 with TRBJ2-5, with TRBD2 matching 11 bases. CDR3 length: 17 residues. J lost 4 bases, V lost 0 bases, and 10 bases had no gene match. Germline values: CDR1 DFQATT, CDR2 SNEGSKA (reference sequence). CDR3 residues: CSARDPTSGGPPETQYF. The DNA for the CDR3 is TGCAGTGCTAGAGATCCAACTAGCGGGGGACCCCCAGAGACCCAGTACTTC.

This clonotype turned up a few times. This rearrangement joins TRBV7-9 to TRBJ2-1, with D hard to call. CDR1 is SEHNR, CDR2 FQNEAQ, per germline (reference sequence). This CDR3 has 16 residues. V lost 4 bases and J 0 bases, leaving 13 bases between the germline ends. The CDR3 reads CASSSDIWSSYNEQFF. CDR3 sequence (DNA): TGTGCCAGCAGCTCCGACATCTGGAGCTCCTACAATGAGCAGTTCTTC.

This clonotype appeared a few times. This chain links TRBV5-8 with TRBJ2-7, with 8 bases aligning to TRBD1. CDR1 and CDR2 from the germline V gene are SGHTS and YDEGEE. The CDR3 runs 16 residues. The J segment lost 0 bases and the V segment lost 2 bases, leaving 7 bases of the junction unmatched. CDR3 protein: CASSFPRTGSSYEQYF. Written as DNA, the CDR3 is TGTGCCAGCAGCTTCCCCCGGACAGGGAGCTCCTACGAGCAGTACTTC. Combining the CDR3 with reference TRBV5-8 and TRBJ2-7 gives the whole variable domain EAGVTQSPTHLIKTRGQQATLRCSPISGHTSVYWYQQALGLGLQFLLWYDEGEERNRGNFPPRFSGRQFPNYSSELNVNALELEDSALYLCASSFPRTGSSYEQYFGPGTRLTVT.

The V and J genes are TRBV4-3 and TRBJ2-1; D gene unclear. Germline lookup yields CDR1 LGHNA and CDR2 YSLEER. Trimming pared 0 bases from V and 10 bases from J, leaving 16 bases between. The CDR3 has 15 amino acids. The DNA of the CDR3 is TGCGCCAGCAGCCAAGATGTGGGGATTCGTTTCGAGCAGTTCTTC. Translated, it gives CASSQDVGIRFEQFF.

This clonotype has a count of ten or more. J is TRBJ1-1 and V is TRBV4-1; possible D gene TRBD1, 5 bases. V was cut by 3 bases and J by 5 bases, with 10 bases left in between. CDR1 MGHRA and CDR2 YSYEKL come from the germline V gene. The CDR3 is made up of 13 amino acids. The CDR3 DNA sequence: TGCGCCAGCAGCCATCCCCAGGGTACTGAAGCTTTCTTT. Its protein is CASSHPQGTEAFF.

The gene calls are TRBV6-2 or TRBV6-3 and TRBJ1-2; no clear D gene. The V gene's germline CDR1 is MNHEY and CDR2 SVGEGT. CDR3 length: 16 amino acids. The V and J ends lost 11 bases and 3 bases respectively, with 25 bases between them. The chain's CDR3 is CASLGRTASGHYGYTF. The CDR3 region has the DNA TGTGCCTCCTTGGGCAGGACCGCCAGCGGCCACTATGGCTACACCTTC.

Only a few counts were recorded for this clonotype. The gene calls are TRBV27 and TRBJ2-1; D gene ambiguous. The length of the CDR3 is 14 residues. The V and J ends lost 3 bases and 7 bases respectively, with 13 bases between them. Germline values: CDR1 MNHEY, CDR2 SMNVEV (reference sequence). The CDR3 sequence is CASSFTPFGNEQFF. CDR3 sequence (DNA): TGTGCCAGCAGTTTTACACCCTTCGGTAATGAGCAGTTCTTC.

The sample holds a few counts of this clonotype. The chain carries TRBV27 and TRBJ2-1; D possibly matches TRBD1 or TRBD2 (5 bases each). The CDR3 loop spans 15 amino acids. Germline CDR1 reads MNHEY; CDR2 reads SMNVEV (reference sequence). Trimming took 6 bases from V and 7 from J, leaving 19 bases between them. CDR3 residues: CASSRTGTRSNEQFF. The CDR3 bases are TGTGCCAGCAGCCGAACCGGGACCAGGTCAAATGAGCAGTTCTTC.

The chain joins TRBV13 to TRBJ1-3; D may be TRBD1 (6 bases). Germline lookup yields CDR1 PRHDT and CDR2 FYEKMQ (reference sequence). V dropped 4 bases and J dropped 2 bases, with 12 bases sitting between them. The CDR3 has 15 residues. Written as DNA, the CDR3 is TGTGCCAGCAGCTCGGGGGGCAGGGCTGGAAACACCATATATTTT. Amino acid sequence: CASSSGGRAGNTIYF.

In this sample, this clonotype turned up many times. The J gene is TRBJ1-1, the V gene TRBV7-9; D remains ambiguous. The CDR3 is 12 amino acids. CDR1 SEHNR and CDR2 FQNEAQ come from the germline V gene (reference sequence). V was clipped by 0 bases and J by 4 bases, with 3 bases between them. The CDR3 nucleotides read TGTGCCAGCAGCTTAGCGGCCACTGAAGCTTTCTTT. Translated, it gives CASSLAATEAFF.

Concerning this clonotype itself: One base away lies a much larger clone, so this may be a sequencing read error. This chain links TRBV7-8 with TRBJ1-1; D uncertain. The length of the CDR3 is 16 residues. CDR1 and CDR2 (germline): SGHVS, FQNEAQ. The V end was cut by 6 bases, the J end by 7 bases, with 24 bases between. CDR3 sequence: CASRFLAGYTGDEAFF. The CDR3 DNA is TGTGCCAGCAGATTTCTCGCGGGCTACACCGGGGATGAAGCTTTCTTT.

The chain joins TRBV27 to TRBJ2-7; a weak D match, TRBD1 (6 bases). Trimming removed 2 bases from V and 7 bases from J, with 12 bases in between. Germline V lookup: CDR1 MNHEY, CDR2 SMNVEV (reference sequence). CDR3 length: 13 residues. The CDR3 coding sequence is TGTGCCAGCAGTTTAAAACAGGGTTATGAGCAGTACGTC. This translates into CASSLKQGYEQYV.

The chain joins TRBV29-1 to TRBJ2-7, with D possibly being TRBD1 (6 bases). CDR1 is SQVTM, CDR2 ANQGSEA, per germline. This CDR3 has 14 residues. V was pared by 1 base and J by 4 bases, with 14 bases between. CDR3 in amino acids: CSVEVQDRRYEQYF. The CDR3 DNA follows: TGCAGCGTTGAAGTCCAAGACAGGAGGTACGAGCAGTACTTC.

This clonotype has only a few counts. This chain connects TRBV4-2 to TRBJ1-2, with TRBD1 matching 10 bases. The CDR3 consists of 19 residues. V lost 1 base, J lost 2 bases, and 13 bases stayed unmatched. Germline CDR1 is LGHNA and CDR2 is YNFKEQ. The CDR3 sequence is CASSQGVFPPGQGNYGYTF. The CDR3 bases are TGTGCCAGCAGCCAAGGGGTGTTTCCACCGGGACAGGGGAACTATGGCTACACCTTC.

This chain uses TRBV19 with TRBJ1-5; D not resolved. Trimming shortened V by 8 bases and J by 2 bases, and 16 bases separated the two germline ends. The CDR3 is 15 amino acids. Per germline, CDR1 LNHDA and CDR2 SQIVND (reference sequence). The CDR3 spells CASRIGEIGNQPQHF. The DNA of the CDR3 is TGTGCCAGTCGGATTGGGGAAATAGGCAATCAGCCCCAGCATTTT.

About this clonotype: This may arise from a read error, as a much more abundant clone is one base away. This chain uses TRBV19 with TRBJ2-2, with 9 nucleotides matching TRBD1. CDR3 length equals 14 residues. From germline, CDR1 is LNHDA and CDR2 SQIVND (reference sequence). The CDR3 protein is CASSWTGDTGELSF. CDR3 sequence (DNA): TGTGCCAGTAGTTGGACAGGGGACACCGGGGAGCTGTCTTTT.

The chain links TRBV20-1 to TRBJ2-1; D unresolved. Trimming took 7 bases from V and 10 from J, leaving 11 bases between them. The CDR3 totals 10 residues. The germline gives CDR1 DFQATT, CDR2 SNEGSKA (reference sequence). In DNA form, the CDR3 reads TGCAGTGTTTGGGAAGCGGAGCAGTTCTTC. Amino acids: CSVWEAEQFF.

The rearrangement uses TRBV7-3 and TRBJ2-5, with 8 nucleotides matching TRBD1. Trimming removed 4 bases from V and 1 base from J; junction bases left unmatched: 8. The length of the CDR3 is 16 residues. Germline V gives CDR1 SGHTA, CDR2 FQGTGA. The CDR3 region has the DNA TGTGCCAGCAGCTCGGCACGGCAGGGGGCCCAAGAGACCCAGTACTTC. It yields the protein CASSSARQGAQETQYF.